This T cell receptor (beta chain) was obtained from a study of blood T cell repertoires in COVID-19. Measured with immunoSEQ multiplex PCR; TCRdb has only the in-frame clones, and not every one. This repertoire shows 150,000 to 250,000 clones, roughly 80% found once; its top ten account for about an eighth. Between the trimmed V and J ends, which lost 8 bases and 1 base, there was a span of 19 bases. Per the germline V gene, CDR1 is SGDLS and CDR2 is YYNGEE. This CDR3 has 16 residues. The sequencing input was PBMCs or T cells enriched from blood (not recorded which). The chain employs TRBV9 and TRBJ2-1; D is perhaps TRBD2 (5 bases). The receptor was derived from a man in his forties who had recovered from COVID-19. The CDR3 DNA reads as TGTGCCAGTTCCGAAGGTAACGGGATGTCCTACAATGAGCAGTTCTTC. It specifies CASSEGNGMSYNEQFF.